This TCR beta chain was found in a study of shared clonotypes between healthy human individuals. After removal of 0 bases from V and 6 bases from J, the junction contained 9 bases not matched to a gene. In germline, CDR1 is SGHNT, CDR2 YYREEE (reference sequence). The CDR3 consists of 17 residues. Regarding this clone: The antigen remains unidentified.

All the donors were Caucasian adults who lived in Nashville, Tennessee. Several immunoSEQ plates received, in even portions, the genomic DNA of each subset. Sequencing used immunoSEQ multiplex PCR; TCRdb keeps in-frame clones, though not all of them. The sample lists about 680,000 clones, less than 85% occurring once. Findings and caveats of the study: Only blood underwent sampling, and tissue repertoires likely differ. Several donors showed sharing of around 5.3% of naive CD4 clonotypes.

Sequenced material: memory CD4+ T cells sorted from blood. The sample's subset: CD45RA-negative fraction. This sequence originates from a woman under 40 in good health. This chain uses TRBV5-4 with TRBJ2-1; TRBD2 matches 10 bases. The CDR3 nucleotides are TGTGCCAGCAGCTTGGAGCCTAGCGGGGGTGATCGCAATGAGCAGTTCTTC. Its translation is CASSLEPSGGDRNEQFF.